This T cell receptor beta chain derives from a study of regulatory T cells in long-lasting Graves disease. CDR3 length equals 14 residues. In germline, CDR1 is SQVTM, CDR2 ANQGSEA. Trimming cost V 4 bases and J 5 bases, with 17 bases left between them. Time point in this sample: persistent/refractory GD, antithyroid drugs over 5 years with positive TRAb. Isolated PBMC RNA provided the starting material for the TCR library. The authors built TCR beta libraries using iRepertoire HTBI primers and Arm-PCR of CDR3 regions. TCRdb ran MiXCR on the multiplex PCR reads and lists one entry per CDR3 protein. Here the sample spans over 300,000 distinct CDR3 sequences, 20% being singletons.

The TCR was taken from a female donor with Graves disease. The source material was peripheral blood mononuclear cells (PBMCs), sampled when the disease was refractory, from a patient treated with antithyroid drugs. The chain employs TRBV29-1 and TRBJ1-1, with D unresolved. The CDR3 DNA follows: TGCAGCGTTGCCCACCATTTGAGCCCAACTGAAGCTTTCTTT. Translation: CSVAHHLSPTEAFF.